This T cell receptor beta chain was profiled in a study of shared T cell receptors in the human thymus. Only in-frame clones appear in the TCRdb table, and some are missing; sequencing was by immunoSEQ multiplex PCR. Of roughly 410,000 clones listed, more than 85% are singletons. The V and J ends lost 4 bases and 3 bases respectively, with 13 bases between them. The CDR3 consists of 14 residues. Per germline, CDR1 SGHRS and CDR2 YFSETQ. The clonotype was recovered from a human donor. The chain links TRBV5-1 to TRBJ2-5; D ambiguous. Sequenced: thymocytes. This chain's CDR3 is CASSKRLGEETQYF. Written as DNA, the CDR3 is TGCGCCAGCAGCAAACGCCTTGGGGAAGAGACCCAGTACTTC.